The 16 T cell receptor beta chains in this list originate from one sample, sequenced in a study of human T cells and chemical hapten exposure. As to time point: patch test 1, 2 weeks after DPC sensitization. Regarding treatment: therapeutic diphenylcyclopropenone sensitization with weekly scalp DPC. TCRdb fed the RACE reads into MiXCR, producing one record per CDR3 protein. Here the sample spans just under 350,000 distinct CDR3 sequences, approximately 6.3% being singletons. Here the sequenced sample was whole blood, taken in connection with sensitization to the hapten diphenylcyclopropenone (DPC). The receptors were sampled from a young woman with alopecia areata. Some clones in this sample may be carry-over from other donors' samples.

This clonotype was detected a few times. The CDR3 is CASSQVPNSAPGPNEKLFF. Written as DNA, the CDR3 is TGTGCCAGCAGCCAAGTGCCGAATTCCGCTCCGGGGCCAAATGAAAAACTGTTTTTT. The chain recombines TRBV4-2 with TRBJ1-4, with D perhaps TRBD1 (5 bases). This CDR3 is 19 amino acids long. Per germline, CDR1 LGHNA and CDR2 YNFKEQ. Trimming removed 1 base at V and 5 bases at J, with 23 bases between.

This clonotype occurred many times. The chain links TRBV5-1 to TRBJ2-5, with TRBD2 as a possible D gene (6 bases). V was pared by 0 bases and J by 1 base, with 10 bases between. The CDR3 totals 15 residues. Germline V gene lookup returns CDR1 SGHRS and CDR2 YFSETQ. The CDR3 coding sequence is TGCGCCAGCAGCTTGGGGGTAGCGGCCCAAGAGACCCAGTACTTC. Its translation: CASSLGVAAQETQYF.

The chain has TRBV11-2 and TRBJ2-1, with D maybe TRBD1 (6 bases). CDR1 and CDR2 (germline): SGHAT, FQNNGV. The germline V and J ends were trimmed by 0 bases and 10 bases, with 16 bases remaining between them. The CDR3 has 15 amino acids. DNA for the CDR3: TGTGCCAGCAGCTTAGATCAATCTGGGGGCGGCGAGCAGTTCTTC. Its translation: CASSLDQSGGGEQFF.

Many counts were recorded for this clonotype. The chain is built from TRBV20-1 and TRBJ1-1, with D unclear. The CDR3 consists of 11 residues. V was trimmed by 6 bases and J by 4 bases, leaving 9 bases between them. CDR1 and CDR2 from the germline V gene are DFQATT and SNEGSKA (reference sequence). The CDR3 reads CSANRGTEAFF. For the CDR3, the DNA is TGCAGTGCCAACCGAGGCACTGAAGCTTTCTTT.

Ten or more counts support this clonotype. The rearrangement links TRBV7-2 to TRBJ2-3, with 9 bases lining up with TRBD2. Germline CDR1 SGHTA, CDR2 FQGNSA. V trimming: 2 bases; J trimming: 0 bases; junction bases outside the gene matches: 6. This CDR3 has 17 amino acids. The CDR3 sequence is CASSLLGGGASTDTQYF. The CDR3, as DNA: TGTGCCAGCAGCTTACTGGGCGGGGGGGCTAGCACAGATACGCAGTATTTT. Full variable domain (outside the CDR3, taken from reference TRBV7-2 and TRBJ2-3): GAGVSQSPSNKVTEKGKDVELRCDPISGHTALYWYRQSLGQGLEFLIYFQGNSAPDKSGLPSDRFSAERTGGSVSTLTIQRTQQEDSAVYLCASSLLGGGASTDTQYFGPGTRLTVL.

This clonotype occurred a few times. V is TRBV12-3 or TRBV12-4 and J is TRBJ2-7, with D tentatively TRBD1 (6 bases). The CDR3 is 15 residues long. Deletions cut 4 bases from V and 2 bases from J, with 15 bases between. CDR3 amino acids: CASSYEGGRTYEQYF. CDR3 DNA sequence: TGTGCCAGCAGTTACGAAGGGGGAAGAACCTACGAGCAGTACTTC.

This clonotype was seen repeatedly, ten times or more. The chain joins TRBV7-9 to TRBJ2-7; D possibly corresponds to TRBD2 (5 bases). Germline CDR1 and CDR2: SEHNR and FQNEAQ (reference sequence). V shed 2 bases and J shed 2 bases, with 13 bases lying between them. CDR3 length: 15 amino acids. The CDR3 nucleotides read TGTGCCAGCAGCTTAACGGGGAATCCCACCTACGAGCAGTACTTC. Protein product: CASSLTGNPTYEQYF.

The chain combines TRBV16 with TRBJ1-2, with TRBD1 as a possible D gene (5 bases). Trimming removed 0 bases at V and 6 bases at J, with 14 bases between. CDR1 and CDR2 (germline): KGHSY, FQNENV. The CDR3 totals 15 residues. The CDR3 region is CASSQSAGAGDGYTF. CDR3 sequence (DNA): TGTGCCAGCAGCCAATCCGCCGGGGCGGGCGATGGCTACACCTTC.

The CDR3 region is CATSGGRGAAVEQYF. CDR3 nucleotides: TGTGCCACCAGCGGAGGGCGGGGGGCGGCGGTCGAGCAGTACTTC. The V and J genes are TRBV15 and TRBJ2-7, with 8 positions matching TRBD2. The CDR3 extends over 15 amino acids. The V gene end was trimmed by 5 bases and the J gene end by 6 bases; junction bases not matched to a gene: 12. The germline gives CDR1 LNHNV, CDR2 YYDKDF (reference sequence).

This clonotype was seen a few times. V is TRBV27 and J is TRBJ1-1, with 9 bases identical to TRBD1. The CDR3 is made up of 15 amino acids. Germline CDR1 MNHEY, CDR2 SMNVEV (reference sequence). The trim removed 6 bases at V and 5 bases at J, leaving 10 bases unmatched. CDR3 nucleotide sequence: TGTGCCAGCAGCTCGCCAGGGACAGGGCATACTGAAGCTTTCTTT. Encoded protein: CASSSPGTGHTEAFF.

This clonotype has ten or more counts. The chain joins TRBV7-2 to TRBJ1-1; perhaps TRBD1 as D (6 bases). The germline V gene has CDR1 SGHTA and CDR2 FQGNSA. CDR3 length equals 15 residues. V was pared by 1 base and J by 5 bases, with 14 bases between. The CDR3 bases are TGTGCCAGCAGCTTAGAGGCGGGCAGGGGTACTGAAGCTTTCTTT. Translation gives CASSLEAGRGTEAFF.

This clonotype was seen only a few times. CDR3 bases: TGTGCCAGCAGCTTAGAATATAGGGGCTACACCTTC. It yields the protein CASSLEYRGYTF. This rearrangement joins TRBV7-2 to TRBJ1-2; D unclear. Trimming removed 1 base at V and 8 bases at J, with 8 bases between. The CDR3 covers 12 residues. Germline assignment: CDR1 SGHTA and CDR2 FQGNSA.

This clonotype has ten or more counts. This chain connects TRBV7-2 to TRBJ1-1; D is ambiguous. Germline V gene lookup returns CDR1 SGHTA and CDR2 FQGNSA. Trimming cost V 5 bases and J 3 bases, with 10 bases left between them. This CDR3 region has 13 residues. The CDR3 nucleotides are TGTGCCAGCAGCCCTAACAGTTACACTGAAGCTTTCTTT. This encodes CASSPNSYTEAFF.

The table lists this clonotype with many counts. This sequence joins TRBV12-3 or TRBV12-4 and TRBJ2-2; tentative D call: TRBD1 (6 bases). V was shortened by 5 bases and J by 8 bases, with 15 bases between the two germline ends. This CDR3 spans 14 amino acids. Here the CDR3 reads CASSNTGFLGELFF. CDR3 nucleotides: TGTGCCAGCAGTAATACAGGGTTCCTGGGGGAGCTGTTTTTT.

In its sample, this clonotype was seen once. One end of the junction is discordant with germline, which a read error may explain. The chain couples TRBV7-9 to TRBJ1-5; 7 positions agree with TRBD1. This CDR3 has 16 amino acids. Germline V gene data show CDR1 as SEHNR and CDR2 as FQNEAQ (reference sequence). As DNA, the CDR3 is TGTGCCAGCAGCTGGGGGACAGACTATAGCAATCAGCCCCATCATTTT. This codes for CASSWGTDYSNQPHHF.

This clonotype has a count of ten or more. The V and J genes are TRBV7-2 and TRBJ2-3, with D perhaps TRBD1 (5 bases). Per germline, CDR1 SGHTA and CDR2 FQGNSA. There are 18 residues in the CDR3. V shed 5 bases and J shed 2 bases, with 23 bases lying between them. CDR3 in DNA: TGTGCCAGCAGCCGCCAGGGTAATATCAGCACGTTCACAGATACGCAGTATTTT. Residues: CASSRQGNISTFTDTQYF.